This T cell receptor (beta chain) was recorded in a study of OX40 agonist ivuxolimab in advanced cancers. In the study overall: The study gave patients intravenous ivuxolimab at 0.01 to 10 mg/kg every 2 weeks. Patients enrolled in dose escalation were diagnosed with hepatocellular carcinoma, melanoma, renal cell or head and neck cancer.

On this clone: Antigen unknown.

Study outcomes and limitations: CD4+ T cells averaged fewer expanded clones than CD8+ T cells.

TCRdb's table, derived via immunoSEQ multiplex PCR, lists solely in-frame clones and lacks some. The sample has tens of thousands of clones; nearly 85% are singletons. If patients had autoimmune disease history or systemic immunosuppression, they were excluded. V lost 7 bases, J lost 8 bases, and 24 bases lay in between. In germline, CDR1 is SQVTM, CDR2 ANQGSEA. CDR3 length equals 15 residues. The starting material was CD4+ or CD8+ T cells sorted from blood, obtained in a trial of the OX40 agonist ivuxolimab. The V call is TRBV29-1, the J call TRBJ2-1; the D gene is possibly TRBD1 (6 bases). This sequence was found in an adult with an advanced solid tumor such as melanoma, head and neck, liver or kidney cancer. The CDR3 bases are TGCAGCGGGGTAGACAGGACCCTTTTTTTCGATGAGCAGTTCTTC. Protein product: CSGVDRTLFFDEQFF.